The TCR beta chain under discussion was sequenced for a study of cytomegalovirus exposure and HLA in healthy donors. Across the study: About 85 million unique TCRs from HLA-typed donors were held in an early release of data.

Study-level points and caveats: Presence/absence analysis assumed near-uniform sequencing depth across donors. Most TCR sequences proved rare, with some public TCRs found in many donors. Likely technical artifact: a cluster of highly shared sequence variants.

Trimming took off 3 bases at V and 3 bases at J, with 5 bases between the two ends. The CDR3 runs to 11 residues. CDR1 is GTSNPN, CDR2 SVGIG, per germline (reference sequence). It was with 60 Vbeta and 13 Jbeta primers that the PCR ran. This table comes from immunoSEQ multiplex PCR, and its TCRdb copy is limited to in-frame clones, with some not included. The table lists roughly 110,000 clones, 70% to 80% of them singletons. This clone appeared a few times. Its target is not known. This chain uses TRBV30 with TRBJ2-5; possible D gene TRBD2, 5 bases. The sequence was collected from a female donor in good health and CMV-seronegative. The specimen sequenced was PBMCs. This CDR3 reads CAWRGEETQYF. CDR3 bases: TGTGCCTGGAGGGGAGAAGAGACCCAGTACTTC. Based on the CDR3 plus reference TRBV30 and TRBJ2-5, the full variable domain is SQTIHQWPATLVQPVGSPLSLECTVEGTSNPNLYWYRQAAGRGLQLLFYSVGIGQISSEVPQNLSASRPQDRQFILSSKKLLLSDSGFYLCAWRGEETQYFGPGTRLLVL.